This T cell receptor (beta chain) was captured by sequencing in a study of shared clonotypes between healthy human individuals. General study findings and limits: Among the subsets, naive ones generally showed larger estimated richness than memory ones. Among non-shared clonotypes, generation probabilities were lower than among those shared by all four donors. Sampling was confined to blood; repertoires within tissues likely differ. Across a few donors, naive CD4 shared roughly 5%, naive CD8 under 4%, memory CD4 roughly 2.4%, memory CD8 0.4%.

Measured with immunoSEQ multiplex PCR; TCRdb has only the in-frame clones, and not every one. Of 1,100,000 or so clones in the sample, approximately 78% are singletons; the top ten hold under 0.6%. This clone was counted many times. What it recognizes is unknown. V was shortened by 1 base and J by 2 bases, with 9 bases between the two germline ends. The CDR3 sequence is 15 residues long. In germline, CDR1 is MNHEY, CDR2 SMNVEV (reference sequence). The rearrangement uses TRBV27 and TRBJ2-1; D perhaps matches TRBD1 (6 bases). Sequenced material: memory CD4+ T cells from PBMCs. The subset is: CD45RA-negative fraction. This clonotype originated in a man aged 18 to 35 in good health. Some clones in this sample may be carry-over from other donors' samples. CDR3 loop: CASSLLQGTYNEQFF. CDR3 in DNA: TGTGCCAGCAGTTTATTACAGGGAACCTACAATGAGCAGTTCTTC.